Below are 5 T cell receptor beta chains sequenced from a single sample in a study of cytomegalovirus exposure and HLA in healthy donors (dated by TCRdb to about 2017). Library prep was done by the immunoSEQ multiplex PCR assay. A mixture of 60 forward primers for TCR Vbeta segments and 13 reverse primers for TCR Jbeta segments was used in the multiplex PCR. As stored in TCRdb, this immuneACCESS dataset retains in-frame rearrangements with V and J assigned. A fraction of the clones does not appear; measured against another copy, unresolved V genes explain less than half of the discrepancy, and the remainder lacks a known reason. Recorded for this sample are about 160,000 clones; roughly 81% of them occurred a single time. The ten largest make up less than 15% of the sample. Sequencing was done on a sample of PBMCs. These receptors were taken from a woman between 50 and 59 years old in good health and CMV-seronegative.

The rearrangement uses TRBV10-3 and TRBJ1-3, with 7 bases lining up with TRBD1. V dropped 3 bases and J dropped 3; count of bases not matched to a gene: 2. The CDR3 has 14 amino acids. Germline V gene data show CDR1 as ENHRY and CDR2 as SYGVKD. CDR3 protein: CAISDRDSGNTIYF. CDR3 DNA sequence: TGTGCCATCAGTGATCGGGACAGTGGAAACACCATATATTTT.

This clone was found a few times. V is TRBV2 and J is TRBJ1-6, with D unclear. The CDR3 runs 14 residues. Trimming left V 0 bases short and J 6 bases short, with 6 bases between. Looked up from germline, CDR1 is SNHLY and CDR2 is FYNNEI. The CDR3 spells CASSEAGSNSPLHF. Written as DNA, the CDR3 is TGTGCCAGCAGTGAAGCGGGCAGTAATTCACCCCTCCACTTT.

V gene TRBV28 combines with J gene TRBJ2-7; TRBD2 matches at 8 bases. Germline assignment: CDR1 MDHEN and CDR2 SYDVKM. The CDR3 has 15 residues. V dropped 5 bases and J dropped 5; count of bases not matched to a gene: 11. In DNA, the CDR3 is TGTGCCAGCAGTGGAAGCGGGAGAGGGAAAGACGAGCAGTACTTC. It translates to CASSGSGRGKDEQYF.

The gene calls are TRBV7-2 and TRBJ2-2; D is unresolved. Trimming removed 5 bases from V and 5 bases from J, with 9 bases in between. Germline CDR1 SGHTA, CDR2 FQGNSA. The CDR3 is 13 residues long. CDR3 sequence: CASSLQRTGELFF. DNA of the CDR3: TGTGCCAGCAGCCTCCAGAGGACCGGGGAGCTGTTTTTT.

The rearrangement joins TRBV6-4 to TRBJ2-7; tentative D call: TRBD1 (6 bases). V gave up 10 bases and J gave up 3 bases, with 13 bases separating them. The CDR3 runs to 12 residues. The germline V gene encodes CDR1 MRHNA and CDR2 SNTAGT. This CDR3 reads CATATGVYEQYF. The CDR3 region has the DNA TGTGCCACCGCGACAGGTGTCTACGAGCAGTACTTC.